This T cell receptor beta chain is drawn from a study of blood T cell repertoires in COVID-19. As for the study in general: The cDNA or gDNA used as material had been derived from T cells, B-cell-depleted T cells, or PBMCs.

The CDR3 sequence is 14 residues long. V lost 2 bases and J lost 5, with 12 bases in between. The germline V gene has CDR1 MNHNY and CDR2 SVGAGI (reference sequence). Data came from immunoSEQ multiplex PCR; TCRdb stores just in-frame clones and leaves some out. Counted here are some 120,000 clones, around four fifths occurring once; the ten biggest clones make up 7% to 9.5%. This TCR came from a man between 65 and 79 years old with active or convalescent COVID-19. The chain joins TRBV6-6 to TRBJ1-1; the D gene is possibly TRBD1 (5 bases). Sequenced: peripheral blood. The CDR3 sequence: CASSYGGTLTEAFF. CDR3 in DNA: TGTGCCAGCAGTTACGGGGGGACCCTTACTGAAGCTTTCTTT.